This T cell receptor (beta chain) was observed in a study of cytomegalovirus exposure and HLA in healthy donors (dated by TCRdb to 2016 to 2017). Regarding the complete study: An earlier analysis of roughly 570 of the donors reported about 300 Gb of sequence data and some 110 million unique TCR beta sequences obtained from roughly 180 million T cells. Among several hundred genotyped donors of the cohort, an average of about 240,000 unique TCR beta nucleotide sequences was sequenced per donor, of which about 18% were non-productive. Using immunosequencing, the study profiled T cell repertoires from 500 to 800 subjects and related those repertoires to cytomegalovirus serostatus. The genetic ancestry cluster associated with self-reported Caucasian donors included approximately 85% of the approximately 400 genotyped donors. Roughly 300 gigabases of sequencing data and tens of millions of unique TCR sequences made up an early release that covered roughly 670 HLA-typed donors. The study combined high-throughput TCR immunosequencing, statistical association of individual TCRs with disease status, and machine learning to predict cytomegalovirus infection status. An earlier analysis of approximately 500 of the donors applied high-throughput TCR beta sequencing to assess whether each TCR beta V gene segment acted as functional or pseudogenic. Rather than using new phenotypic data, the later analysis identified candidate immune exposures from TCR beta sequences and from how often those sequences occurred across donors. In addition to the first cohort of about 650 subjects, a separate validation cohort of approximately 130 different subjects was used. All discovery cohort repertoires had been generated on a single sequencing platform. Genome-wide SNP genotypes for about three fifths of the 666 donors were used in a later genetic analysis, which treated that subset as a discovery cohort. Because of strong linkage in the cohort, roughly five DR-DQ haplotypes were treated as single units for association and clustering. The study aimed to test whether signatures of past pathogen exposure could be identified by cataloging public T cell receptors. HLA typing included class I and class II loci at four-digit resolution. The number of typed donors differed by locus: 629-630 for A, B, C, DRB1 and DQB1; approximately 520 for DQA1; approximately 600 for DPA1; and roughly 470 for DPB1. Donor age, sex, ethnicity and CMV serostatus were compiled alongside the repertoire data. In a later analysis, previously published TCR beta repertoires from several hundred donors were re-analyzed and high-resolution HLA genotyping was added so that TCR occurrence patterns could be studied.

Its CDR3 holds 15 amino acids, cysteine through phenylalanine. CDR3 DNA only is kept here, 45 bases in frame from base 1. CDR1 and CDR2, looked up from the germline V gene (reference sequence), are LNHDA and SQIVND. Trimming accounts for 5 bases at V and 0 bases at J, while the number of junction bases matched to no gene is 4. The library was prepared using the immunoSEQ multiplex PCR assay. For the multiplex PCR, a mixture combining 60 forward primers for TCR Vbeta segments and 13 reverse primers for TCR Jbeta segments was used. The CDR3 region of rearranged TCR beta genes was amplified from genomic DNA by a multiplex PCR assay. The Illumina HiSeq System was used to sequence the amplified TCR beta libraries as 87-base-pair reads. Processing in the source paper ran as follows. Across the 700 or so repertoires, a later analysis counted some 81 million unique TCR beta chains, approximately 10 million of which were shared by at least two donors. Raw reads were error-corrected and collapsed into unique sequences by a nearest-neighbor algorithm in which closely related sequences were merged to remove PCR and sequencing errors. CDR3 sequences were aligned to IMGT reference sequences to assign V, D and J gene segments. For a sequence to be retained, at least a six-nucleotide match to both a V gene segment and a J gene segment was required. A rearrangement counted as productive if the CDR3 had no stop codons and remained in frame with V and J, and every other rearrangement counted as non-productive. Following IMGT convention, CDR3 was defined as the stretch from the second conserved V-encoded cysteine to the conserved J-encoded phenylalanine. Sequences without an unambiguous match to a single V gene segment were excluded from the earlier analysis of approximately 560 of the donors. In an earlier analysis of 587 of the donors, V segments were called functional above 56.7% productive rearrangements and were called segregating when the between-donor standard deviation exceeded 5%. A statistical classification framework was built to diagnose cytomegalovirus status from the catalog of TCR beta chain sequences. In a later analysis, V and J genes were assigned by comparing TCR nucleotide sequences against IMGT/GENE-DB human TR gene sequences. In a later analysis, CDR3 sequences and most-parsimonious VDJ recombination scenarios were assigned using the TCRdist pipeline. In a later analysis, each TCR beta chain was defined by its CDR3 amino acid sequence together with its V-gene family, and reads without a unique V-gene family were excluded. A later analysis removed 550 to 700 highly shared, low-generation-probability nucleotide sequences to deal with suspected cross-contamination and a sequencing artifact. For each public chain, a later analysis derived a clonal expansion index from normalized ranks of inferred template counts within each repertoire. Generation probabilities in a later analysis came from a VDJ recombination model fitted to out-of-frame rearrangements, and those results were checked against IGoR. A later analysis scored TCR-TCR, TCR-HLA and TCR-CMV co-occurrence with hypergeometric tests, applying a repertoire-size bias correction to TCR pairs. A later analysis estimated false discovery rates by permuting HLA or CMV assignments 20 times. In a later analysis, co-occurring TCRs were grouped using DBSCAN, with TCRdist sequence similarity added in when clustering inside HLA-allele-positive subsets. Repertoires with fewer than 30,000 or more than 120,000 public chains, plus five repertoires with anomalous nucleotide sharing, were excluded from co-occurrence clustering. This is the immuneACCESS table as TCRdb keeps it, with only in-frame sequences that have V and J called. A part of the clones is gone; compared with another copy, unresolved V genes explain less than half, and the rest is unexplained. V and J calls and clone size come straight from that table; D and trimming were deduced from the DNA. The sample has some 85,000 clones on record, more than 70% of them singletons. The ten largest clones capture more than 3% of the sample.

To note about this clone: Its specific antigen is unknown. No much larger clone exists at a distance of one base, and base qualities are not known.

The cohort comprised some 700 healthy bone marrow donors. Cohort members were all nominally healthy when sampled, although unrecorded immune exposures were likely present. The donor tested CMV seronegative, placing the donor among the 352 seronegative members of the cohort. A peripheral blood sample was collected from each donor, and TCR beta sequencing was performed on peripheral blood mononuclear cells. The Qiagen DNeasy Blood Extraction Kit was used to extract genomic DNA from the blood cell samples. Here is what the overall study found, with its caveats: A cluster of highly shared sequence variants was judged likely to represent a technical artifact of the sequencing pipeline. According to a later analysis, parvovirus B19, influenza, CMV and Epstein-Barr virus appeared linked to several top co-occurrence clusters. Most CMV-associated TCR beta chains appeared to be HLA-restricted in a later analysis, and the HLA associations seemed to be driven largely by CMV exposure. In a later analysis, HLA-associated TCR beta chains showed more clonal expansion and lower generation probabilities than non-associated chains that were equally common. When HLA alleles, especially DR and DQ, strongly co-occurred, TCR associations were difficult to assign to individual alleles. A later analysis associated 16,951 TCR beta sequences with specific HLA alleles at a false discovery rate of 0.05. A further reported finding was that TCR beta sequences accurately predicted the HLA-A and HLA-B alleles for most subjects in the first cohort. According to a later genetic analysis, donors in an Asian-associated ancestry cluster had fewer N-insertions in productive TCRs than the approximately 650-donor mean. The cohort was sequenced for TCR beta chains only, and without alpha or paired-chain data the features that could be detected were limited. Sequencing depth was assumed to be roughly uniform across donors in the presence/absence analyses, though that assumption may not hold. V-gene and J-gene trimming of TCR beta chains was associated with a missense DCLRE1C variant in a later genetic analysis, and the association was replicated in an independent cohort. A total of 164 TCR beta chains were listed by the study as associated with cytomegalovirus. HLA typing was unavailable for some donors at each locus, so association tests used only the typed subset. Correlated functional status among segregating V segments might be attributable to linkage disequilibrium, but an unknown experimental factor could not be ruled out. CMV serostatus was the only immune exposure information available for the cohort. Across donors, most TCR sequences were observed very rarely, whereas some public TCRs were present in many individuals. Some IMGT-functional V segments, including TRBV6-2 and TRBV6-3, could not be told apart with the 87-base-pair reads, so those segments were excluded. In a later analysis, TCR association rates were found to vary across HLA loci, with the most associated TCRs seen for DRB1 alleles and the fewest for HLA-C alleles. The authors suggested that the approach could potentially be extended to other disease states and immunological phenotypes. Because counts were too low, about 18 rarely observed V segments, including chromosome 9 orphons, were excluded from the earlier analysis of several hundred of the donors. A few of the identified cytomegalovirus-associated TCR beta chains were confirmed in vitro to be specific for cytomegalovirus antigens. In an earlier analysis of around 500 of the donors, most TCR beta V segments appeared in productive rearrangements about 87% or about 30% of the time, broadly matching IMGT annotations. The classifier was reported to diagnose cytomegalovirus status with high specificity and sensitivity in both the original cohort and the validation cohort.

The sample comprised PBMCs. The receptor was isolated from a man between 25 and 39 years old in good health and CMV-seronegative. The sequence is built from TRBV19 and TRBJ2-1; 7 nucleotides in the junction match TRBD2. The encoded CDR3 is CASSEGGSSYNEQFF. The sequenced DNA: TGTGCCAGTAGTGAAGGCGGGAGCTCCTACAATGAGCAGTTCTTC.